The next 25 T cell receptor beta chains were all read from a single sample in a study of blood T cell repertoires in COVID-19. Method: immunoSEQ multiplex PCR; TCRdb's copy keeps in-frame clones and lacks some. The data contain over 200,000 clones, 87% of them seen just once; the ten biggest clones take up approximately 10%. The sample consisted of PBMCs or T cells enriched from blood (not recorded which). The receptors shown here come from a man aged 18 to 30 with acute COVID-19.

The chain joins TRBV7-2 to TRBJ1-2, with 8 bases that match TRBD1. Germline lookup yields CDR1 SGHTA and CDR2 FQGNSA. The CDR3 consists of 16 residues. V lost 5 bases, J lost 2 bases, and 10 bases stayed unmatched. CDR3 region: CASSPTWDRTNYGYTF. The CDR3 DNA sequence: TGTGCCAGCAGCCCGACCTGGGACAGGACAAACTATGGCTACACCTTC. The full variable domain, rest sourced from reference TRBV7-2 and TRBJ1-2, is GAGVSQSPSNKVTEKGKDVELRCDPISGHTALYWYRQSLGQGLEFLIYFQGNSAPDKSGLPSDRFSAERTGGSVSTLTIQRTQQEDSAVYLCASSPTWDRTNYGYTFGSGTRLTVV.

In its sample, this clone was seen a few times. V usage is TRBV30 and J usage is TRBJ1-6, with 8 bases that match TRBD1. Germline V gene data show CDR1 as GTSNPN and CDR2 as SVGIG (reference sequence). The V and J ends lost 6 bases and 7 bases, in that order; junction bases with no gene match: 8. The length of the CDR3 is 14 residues. The CDR3 is CACRWTGLNSPLHF. CDR3 nucleotide sequence: TGTGCCTGCCGATGGACAGGGCTGAATTCACCCCTCCACTTT.

The chain recombines TRBV4-2 with TRBJ1-3, with no clear D. The CDR3 has 12 amino acids. The V end was cut by 1 base, the J end by 6 bases, with 4 bases between. The germline V gene encodes CDR1 LGHNA and CDR2 YNFKEQ. The CDR3 is CASSQGANTIYF. The CDR3 DNA reads as TGTGCCAGCAGCCAAGGAGCAAACACCATATATTTT.

The V and J genes are TRBV6-5 and TRBJ2-1; D may be TRBD2 (5 bases). Germline CDR1 and CDR2: MNHEY and SVGAGI. Trimming removed 6 bases from V and 4 bases from J, with 13 bases in between. This CDR3 has 14 amino acids. The CDR3 is CASRMRAQYNEQFF. DNA of the CDR3: TGTGCCAGCAGAATGCGGGCCCAATACAATGAGCAGTTCTTC.

The CDR3: CASSSQGGAAPYGYTF. CDR3 sequence (DNA): TGTGCCAGCAGTTCCCAAGGGGGGGCCGCCCCCTATGGCTACACCTTC. V gene TRBV28 combines with J gene TRBJ1-2; possible D gene TRBD1, 6 bases. V lost 4 bases and J lost 4, with 19 bases in between. This CDR3 comprises 16 residues. In germline, CDR1 is MDHEN, CDR2 SYDVKM.

The V and J genes are TRBV4-1 and TRBJ2-1, with 12 bases identical to TRBD2. Germline trimming cut 10 bases from V and 9 bases from J; bases unmatched to any gene: 13. Germline V gene data show CDR1 as MGHRA and CDR2 as YSYEKL. The CDR3 runs 15 residues. The CDR3 DNA is TGCGCCACCCGTCAATTGACTAGCGGGAGTTCTGAGCAGTTCTTC. This encodes CATRQLTSGSSEQFF.

The rearrangement uses TRBV19 and TRBJ2-7; 11 bases are shared with TRBD2. The CDR3 is 16 amino acids. V gave up 5 bases and J gave up 2 bases; unmatched junction bases: 8. The V gene's germline CDR1 is LNHDA and CDR2 SQIVND (reference sequence). The CDR3 DNA follows: TGTGCCAGTAGTTCCGGACTAGCGGGTAGGACCTACGAGCAGTACTTC. It translates to CASSSGLAGRTYEQYF.

The chain uses TRBV15 and TRBJ2-3; 9 nucleotides align to TRBD1. Trimming at V came to 1 base and at J to 3 bases, leaving 2 bases not matched to a gene. CDR3 length: 15 residues. Germline loops: CDR1 LNHNV, CDR2 YYDKDF (reference sequence). The CDR3 sequence: CATSRGGTGTDTQYF. The CDR3 region has the DNA TGTGCCACCAGCAGAGGGGGGACAGGGACAGATACGCAGTATTTT.

This clone was detected only a few times. The rearrangement links TRBV4-1 to TRBJ2-5; no firm D call. The CDR3 contains 12 residues. Germline V gene lookup returns CDR1 MGHRA and CDR2 YSYEKL. V gave up 2 bases and J gave up 5 bases, with 6 bases separating them. CDR3 loop: CASSQLLETQYF. The CDR3 coding sequence is TGCGCCAGCAGCCAATTATTGGAGACCCAGTACTTC.

This clone has just one count. The genes are TRBV3-1 (or the pseudogene TRBV3-2) and TRBJ1-1; TRBD1 is a possible D gene (5 bases). The CDR3 consists of 14 residues. Trimming took 1 base from V and 7 from J, leaving 13 bases between them. The germline gives CDR1 LGHDT, CDR2 YNNKEL (reference sequence). CDR3 in DNA: TGTGCCAGCAGCCAAGTCTCGGGGGTCCATGAAGCTTTCTTT. Residues: CASSQVSGVHEAFF.

This chain joins TRBV11-2 and TRBJ2-7; 7 bases agree with TRBD2. Trimming cost V 6 bases and J 0 bases; bases outside gene matches: 17. The CDR3 runs to 18 residues. Germline CDR1 SGHAT, CDR2 FQNNGV. The CDR3 is CASSLSDGGRLSSYEQYF. DNA of the CDR3: TGTGCCAGCAGTCTATCGGACGGGGGGAGGTTGAGCTCCTACGAGCAGTACTTC.

This clone was observed a single time. The V and J genes are TRBV5-4 and TRBJ1-1, with a tentative D call TRBD1 (5 bases). The V end was cut by 4 bases, the J end by 4 bases, with 14 bases between. The CDR3 covers 14 residues. Looked up from germline, CDR1 is SGHNT and CDR2 is YYREEE (reference sequence). The CDR3 DNA follows: TGTGCCAGCAGCCCGGGGGGGTGGGGCACTGAAGCTTTCTTT. This gives the protein CASSPGGWGTEAFF.

The chain recombines TRBV18 with TRBJ1-5; D perhaps matches TRBD1 (5 bases). This CDR3 is built from 16 residues. The germline CDR1 and CDR2 sequences are KGHSH and LQKENI. With 0 bases removed from V and 3 bases from J, the gap between germline ends came to 12 bases. The CDR3 protein is CASSPPPGGANQPQHF. The CDR3 DNA is TGTGCCAGCTCACCACCGCCAGGTGGGGCCAATCAGCCCCAGCATTTT.

This chain links TRBV12-5 with TRBJ2-7; D unresolved. Germline CDR1 LGHNT, CDR2 FRNRAP. Trimming cost V 1 base and J 3 bases, with 10 bases left between them. This CDR3 comprises 14 residues. The CDR3 spells CASGLGAVIYEQYF. DNA of the CDR3: TGTGCTAGTGGTTTGGGCGCGGTAATCTACGAGCAGTACTTC.

The chain carries TRBV24-1 and TRBJ2-2; 8 nucleotides align to TRBD2. After removal of 1 base from V and 7 bases from J, the junction contained 13 bases not matched to a gene. The CDR3 is 18 amino acids. Germline CDR1 and CDR2: KGHDR and SFDVKD. CDR3 sequence: CATSDFAGGGRNGGELFF. The CDR3 nucleotides are TGTGCCACCAGTGATTTCGCTGGCGGGGGGAGAAATGGCGGGGAGCTGTTTTTT.

This clone was observed a few times. J is TRBJ1-2 and V is TRBV28, with 8 bases identical to TRBD1. The CDR3 is 15 amino acids. Unmatched junction bases numbered 10, after V lost 6 bases and J lost 4 bases. Germline values: CDR1 MDHEN, CDR2 SYDVKM. The chain's CDR3 is CASSPQGAPIYGYTF. The CDR3 DNA is TGTGCCAGCAGCCCTCAGGGGGCGCCCATCTATGGCTACACCTTC.

J is TRBJ1-2 and V is TRBV24-1; no clear D gene. V was trimmed by 5 bases and J by 8 bases, leaving 14 bases between them. This CDR3 has 13 amino acids. From germline, CDR1 is KGHDR and CDR2 SFDVKD. The CDR3: CATSGDSREGYTF. CDR3 DNA: TGTGCCACCAGTGGCGACTCCCGAGAGGGCTACACCTTC.

This clone was recorded only once. V and J are TRBV30 and TRBJ2-7; no clear D. Between the trimmed V and J ends, which lost 2 bases and 6 bases, there was a span of 14 bases. CDR3 length equals 13 residues. Germline V lookup: CDR1 GTSNPN, CDR2 SVGIG (reference sequence). The CDR3 here is CAWSSNYVLEQYF. The DNA for the CDR3 is TGTGCCTGGAGTTCCAACTATGTCCTCGAGCAGTACTTC.

The chain recombines TRBV7-9 with TRBJ2-7; 8 bases map to TRBD1. The V gene's germline CDR1 is SEHNR and CDR2 FQNEAQ (reference sequence). The ends lost 5 bases at V and 5 bases at J; junction bases unmatched: 8. The CDR3 has 14 residues. The CDR3 DNA reads TGTGCCAGCAGCGCGTATCCAGGGGGCCACGAGCAGTACTTC. It encodes CASSAYPGGHEQYF.

The chain joins TRBV5-4 to TRBJ2-1; D is possibly TRBD1 (5 bases). The germline V gene encodes CDR1 SGHNT and CDR2 YYREEE (reference sequence). Trimming stripped 4 bases from V and 4 bases from J, with 12 bases between. The CDR3 runs 14 residues. For the CDR3, the DNA is TGTGCCAGCAGCCCCCCCGACAGATACAATGAGCAGTTCTTC. Protein: CASSPPDRYNEQFF.

The chain uses TRBV28 and TRBJ1-5; the match to TRBD1 covers 11 bases. The CDR3 is made up of 18 amino acids. V was pared by 3 bases and J by 5 bases, with 12 bases of the junction left unmatched. CDR1 and CDR2 from the germline V gene are MDHEN and SYDVKM. The CDR3 loop reads CASSFMGTGQGADQPQHF. CDR3 sequence (DNA): TGTGCCAGCAGTTTCATGGGGACCGGACAGGGGGCAGATCAGCCCCAGCATTTT.

This chain connects TRBV7-8 to TRBJ2-1, with D perhaps TRBD1 (6 bases). The CDR3 totals 14 residues. Germline CDR1 reads SGHVS; CDR2 reads FQNEAQ. Trimming stripped 5 bases from V and 5 bases from J, with 13 bases between. The CDR3 region is CASSLRRTDNEQFF. CDR3 DNA: TGTGCCAGCAGCCTTAGGAGGACAGACAATGAGCAGTTCTTC. Variable domain in full (rest from reference TRBV7-8 and TRBJ2-1): GAGVSQSPRYKVAKRGQDVALRCDPISGHVSLFWYQQALGQGPEFLTYFQNEAQLDKSGLPSDRFFAERPEGSVSTLKIQRTQQEDSAVYLCASSLRRTDNEQFFGPGTRLTVL.

As to this clone: Other DNA sequences in this sample translate to the same CDR3. This chain links TRBV6-5 with TRBJ2-7; D possibly corresponds to TRBD2 (6 bases). The CDR3 loop spans 10 amino acids. Germline lookup yields CDR1 MNHEY and CDR2 SVGAGI. V was trimmed by 8 bases and J by 4 bases, leaving 6 bases between them. Written as DNA, the CDR3 is TGTGCCAGCGGGAGGTACGAGCAGTACTTC. This encodes CASGRYEQYF.

The chain uses TRBV5-5 and TRBJ2-2, with TRBD2 matching over 11 bases. CDR1 is SGHKS, CDR2 YYEKEE, per germline (reference sequence). The CDR3 is 16 residues long. Trimming removed 5 bases from V and 7 bases from J; junction bases left unmatched: 10. The CDR3 spells CASSSILAGDHGELFF. DNA for the CDR3: TGTGCCAGCAGTTCGATACTAGCGGGAGATCACGGGGAGCTGTTTTTT.

The chain carries TRBV10-3 and TRBJ2-2; TRBD2 is a possible D gene (5 bases). Trimming left V 4 bases short and J 7 bases short, with 7 bases between. Per the germline V gene, CDR1 is ENHRY and CDR2 is SYGVKD. This CDR3 contains 12 residues. CDR3 coding DNA: TGTGCCATCAGTGGGACTGACGGGGAGCTGTTTTTT. Its translation is CAISGTDGELFF.